Below, 15 T cell receptor beta chains from the same sample are listed, as sequenced in a study of cytomegalovirus exposure and HLA in healthy donors. Use of 60 Vbeta and 13 Jbeta primers characterized the PCR. TCRdb's copy holds only in-frame clones and misses some; the assay was immunoSEQ multiplex PCR. Of approximately 200,000 clones listed, 70% to 80% are singletons. Sequenced material: PBMCs. Receptor source: a girl aged 2-10 years in good health and CMV-seronegative.

This chain connects TRBV19 to TRBJ2-7, with D unresolved. The CDR3 contains 15 residues. Trimming pared 3 bases from V and 1 base from J, leaving 13 bases between. Germline V lookup: CDR1 LNHDA, CDR2 SQIVND (reference sequence). In DNA, the CDR3 is TGTGCCAGTAGTATTTCCGTCGGGTTATCCTACGAGCAGTACTTC. This translates into CASSISVGLSYEQYF.

This clone was found a few times. This chain connects TRBV7-9 to TRBJ2-5; 10 bases map to TRBD1. This CDR3 contains 15 residues. The junction had 8 bases not matched to a gene; V was cut back by 5 bases and J by 5 bases. Germline-derived CDR1 and CDR2 are SEHNR and FQNEAQ (reference sequence). Written as DNA, the CDR3 is TGTGCCAGCAGCCTCCGGACAGGGGGATTCGAGACCCAGTACTTC. Its protein product is CASSLRTGGFETQYF.

V usage is TRBV7-9 and J usage is TRBJ2-5; 8 bases align to TRBD2. In germline, CDR1 is SEHNR, CDR2 FQNEAQ (reference sequence). This CDR3 is built from 16 residues. Losses at the gene ends were 0 bases for V and 0 bases for J; bases not matched to a gene: 3. The CDR3 spells CASSLASGGYQETQYF. The CDR3 coding sequence is TGTGCCAGCAGCTTAGCGTCGGGGGGGTACCAAGAGACCCAGTACTTC. The full variable domain, with the rest looked up from reference TRBV7-9 and TRBJ2-5, is DTGVSQNPRHKITKRGQNVTFRCDPISEHNRLYWYRQTLGQGPEFLTYFQNEAQLEKSRLLSDRFSAERPKGSFSTLEIQRTEQGDSAMYLCASSLASGGYQETQYFGPGTRLLVL.

This clone came up a few times. V usage is TRBV18 and J usage is TRBJ2-5, with D possibly matching TRBD1 (6 bases). With 3 bases removed from V and 5 bases from J, the gap between germline ends came to 13 bases. The CDR3 runs to 14 residues. Germline CDR1 KGHSH, CDR2 LQKENI. This CDR3 is CASSPPKGVETQYF. The CDR3 nucleotides read TGTGCCAGCTCACCCCCGAAGGGGGTGGAGACCCAGTACTTC.

V usage is TRBV5-1 and J usage is TRBJ2-5; D perhaps matches TRBD2 (6 bases). V was pared by 3 bases and J by 1 base, with 10 bases between. The CDR3 has 14 amino acids. Germline values: CDR1 SGHRS, CDR2 YFSETQ. The CDR3 here is CASSSGLPQETQYF. CDR3 nucleotides: TGCGCCAGCAGCTCTGGACTACCCCAAGAGACCCAGTACTTC. Drawing the rest from reference TRBV5-1 and TRBJ2-5, the complete variable domain is KAGVTQTPRYLIKTRGQQVTLSCSPISGHRSVSWYQQTPGQGLQFLFEYFSETQRNKGNFPGRFSGRQFSNSRSEMNVSTLELGDSALYLCASSSGLPQETQYFGPGTRLLVL.

This chain joins TRBV7-9 and TRBJ2-5, with a possible D match to TRBD2 (5 bases). The J call may be in error: the DNA end matches TRBJ2-7 better. Germline V gene data show CDR1 as SEHNR and CDR2 as FQNEAQ (reference sequence). The CDR3 length is 14 residues. The CDR3 sequence is CASSLTGLAYEQYF. The CDR3 bases are TGTGCCAGCAGCTTAACGGGGTTGGCCTACGAGCAGTACTTC.

This chain links TRBV5-4 with TRBJ1-3; 9 bases are shared with TRBD1. Trimming cost V 4 bases and J 3 bases; bases outside gene matches: 5. The germline CDR1 and CDR2 sequences are SGHNT and YYREEE (reference sequence). The CDR3 runs to 15 residues. The CDR3 is CASSPGTGFGNTIYF. In nucleotides, the CDR3 is TGTGCCAGCAGCCCCGGGACAGGGTTTGGAAACACCATATATTTT.

The table lists this clone with a count of one. The rearrangement links TRBV6-1 to TRBJ2-5; 13 bases are a match to TRBD2. Germline CDR1 is MNHNS and CDR2 is SASEGT. This CDR3 is 15 amino acids long. The V segment lost 10 bases and the J segment 4 bases; nucleotides outside the gene matches: 9. The CDR3 is CATRGLAGVGETQYF. CDR3 bases: TGTGCCACCCGAGGACTAGCGGGGGTCGGAGAGACCCAGTACTTC.

V gene TRBV6-5 combines with J gene TRBJ1-1, with D possibly matching TRBD1 (5 bases). CDR1 and CDR2 from the germline V gene are MNHEY and SVGAGI. V lost 0 bases, J lost 7 bases, and 12 bases lay in between. CDR3 length: 14 residues. CDR3: CASSYSETVIEAFF. CDR3 nucleotides: TGTGCCAGCAGTTACTCAGAGACAGTCATTGAAGCTTTCTTT.

The genes are TRBV7-7 and TRBJ1-5; perhaps TRBD1 as D (6 bases). V shed 4 bases and J shed 4 bases, with 8 bases lying between them. The CDR3 covers 13 residues. Germline loops: CDR1 SSHAT, CDR2 FNYEAQ (reference sequence). CDR3 residues: CASSSTGNQPQHF. The CDR3 coding sequence is TGTGCCAGCAGCTCCACAGGGAATCAGCCCCAGCATTTT.

The chain combines TRBV7-2 with TRBJ2-1; 11 bases agree with TRBD2. After removal of 5 bases from V and 3 bases from J, the junction contained 3 bases not matched to a gene. The CDR3 covers 15 residues. CDR1 is SGHTA and CDR2 is FQGNSA in the germline V gene. In nucleotides, the CDR3 is TGTGCCAGCAGCCAGACTAGCGGGGACTACAATGAGCAGTTCTTC. Amino acid sequence: CASSQTSGDYNEQFF.

A single count supports this clone. The gene calls are TRBV7-9 and TRBJ1-2; D is perhaps TRBD1 (6 bases). This CDR3 has 13 residues. The V end lost 5 bases, the J end lost 6 bases, and 13 bases lay between the germline ends. Per germline, CDR1 SEHNR and CDR2 FQNEAQ (reference sequence). The CDR3 DNA sequence: TGTGCCAGCAGCCTCGGACAGAAGAATGGCTACACCTTC. Translated: CASSLGQKNGYTF.

This chain links TRBV2 with TRBJ1-4; D call uncertain. This CDR3 has 15 residues. Germline-derived CDR1 and CDR2 are SNHLY and FYNNEI. V lost 6 bases and J 4 bases, leaving 15 bases between the germline ends. In DNA form, the CDR3 reads TGTGCCAGCAGACCGATGGACTGGATTAATGAAAAACTGTTTTTT. Its translation: CASRPMDWINEKLFF.

The chain is built from TRBV19 and TRBJ2-2; D gene uncertain. V gave up 6 bases and J gave up 0 bases, with 11 bases separating them. This CDR3 has 15 residues. Germline assignment: CDR1 LNHDA and CDR2 SQIVND (reference sequence). The CDR3 region is CASREVLANTGELFF. CDR3 sequence (DNA): TGTGCCAGTAGGGAAGTCCTAGCGAACACCGGGGAGCTGTTTTTT. Full variable domain (remainder filled in from reference TRBV19 and TRBJ2-2): DGGITQSPKYLFRKEGQNVTLSCEQNLNHDAMYWYRQDPGQGLRLIYYSQIVNDFQKGDIAEGYSVSREKKESFPLTVTSAQKNPTAFYLCASREVLANTGELFFGEGSRLTVL.

This clone came up a few times. The rearrangement links TRBV30 to TRBJ2-5, with D unresolved. The CDR3 runs to 13 residues. The V end was cut by 0 bases, the J end by 2 bases, with 7 bases between. Germline V gene sequence: CDR1 GTSNPN, CDR2 SVGIG (reference sequence). This CDR3 reads CAWSVSFQETQYF. CDR3 DNA sequence: TGTGCCTGGAGTGTTTCATTTCAAGAGACCCAGTACTTC.